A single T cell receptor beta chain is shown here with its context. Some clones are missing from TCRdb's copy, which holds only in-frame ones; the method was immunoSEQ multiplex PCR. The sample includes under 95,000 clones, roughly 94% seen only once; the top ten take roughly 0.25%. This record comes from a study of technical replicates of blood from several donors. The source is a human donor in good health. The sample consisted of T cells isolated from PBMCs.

CDR3 in amino acids: CASSTHTPPGEKLFF. The DNA for the CDR3 is TGTGCCAGCAGCACCCACACACCCCCAGGTGAAAAACTGTTTTTT. The genes are TRBV7-7 and TRBJ1-4; D is unresolved. Trimming cost V 5 bases and J 7 bases, with 17 bases left between them. The CDR3 has 15 amino acids. The germline CDR1 and CDR2 sequences are SSHAT and FNYEAQ (reference sequence). Variable domain in full (rest from reference TRBV7-7 and TRBJ1-4): GAGVSQSPRYKVTKRGQDVTLRCDPISSHATLYWYQQALGQGPEFLTYFNYEAQPDKSGLPSDRFSAERPEGSISTLTIQRTEQRDSAMYRCASSTHTPPGEKLFFGSGTQLSVL.